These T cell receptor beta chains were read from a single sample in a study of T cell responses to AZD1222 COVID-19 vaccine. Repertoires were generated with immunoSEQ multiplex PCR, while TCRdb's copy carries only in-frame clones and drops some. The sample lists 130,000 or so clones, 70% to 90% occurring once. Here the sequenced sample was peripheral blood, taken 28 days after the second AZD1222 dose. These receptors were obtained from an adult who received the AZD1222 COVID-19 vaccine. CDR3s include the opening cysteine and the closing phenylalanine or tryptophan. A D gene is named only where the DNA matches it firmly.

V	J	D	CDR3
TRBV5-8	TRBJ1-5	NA	CASSLQGIGNQPQHF
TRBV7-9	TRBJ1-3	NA	CASSLVGDFSGNTIYF
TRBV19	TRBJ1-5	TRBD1	CASSPPQGGQPQHF
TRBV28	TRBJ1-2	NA	CASNHFQGREGYTF
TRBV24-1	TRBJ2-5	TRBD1	CATSESGTGGEETQYF
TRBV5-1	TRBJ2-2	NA	CASSGTGSGELFF
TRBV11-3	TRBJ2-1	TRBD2	CASSPGLAGGPKDNEQFF
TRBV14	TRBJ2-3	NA	CASRRLVGVDTQYF
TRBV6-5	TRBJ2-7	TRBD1	CASDRDRGYEQYF
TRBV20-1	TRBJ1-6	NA	CSASEGMGYNSPLHF
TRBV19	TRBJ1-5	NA	CASSSQGVLRAQPQHF
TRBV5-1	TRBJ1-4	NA	CASSLRGVEEKLFF
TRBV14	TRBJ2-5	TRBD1	CASSRPGTGWQTQYF
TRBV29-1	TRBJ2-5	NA	CSVERAPRETQYF
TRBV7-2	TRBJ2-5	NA	CASSPPGRETQYF
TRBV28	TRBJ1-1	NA	CASSPPGLLLNTEAFF
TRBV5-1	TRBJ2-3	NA	CASRSTDTQYF
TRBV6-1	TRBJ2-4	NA	CASSEGGTRGGSIQYF
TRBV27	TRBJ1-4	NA	CASKTLDREKLFF
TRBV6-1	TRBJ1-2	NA	CASSDRANGRGYTF
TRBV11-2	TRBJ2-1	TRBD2	CASSHSSSAGVFLEQFF
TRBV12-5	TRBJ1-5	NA	CASGLPPGGPQHF
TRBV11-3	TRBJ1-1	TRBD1	CASSPPRTGRIEAFF
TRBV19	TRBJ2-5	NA	CASSSAPQASEGQYF
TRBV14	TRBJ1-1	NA	CASSHQTEPNTEAFF
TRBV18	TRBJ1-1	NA	CASSPLGRDTEAFF
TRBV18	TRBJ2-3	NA	CASSPSPDTSSTDTQYF
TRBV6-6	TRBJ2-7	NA	CASSYSIEGDEQYF
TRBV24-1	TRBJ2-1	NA	CATSDSAWEQFF
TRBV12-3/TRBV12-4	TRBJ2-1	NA	CASSLDSNTAQFF
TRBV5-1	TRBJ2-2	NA	CASSLGSGTGELFF
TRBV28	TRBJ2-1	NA	CATTGGIQYHLNNEQFF
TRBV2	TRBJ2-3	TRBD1	CASTGTGQKGDTQYF
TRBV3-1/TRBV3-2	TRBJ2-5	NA	CASSQEGQRQETQYF
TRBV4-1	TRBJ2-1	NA	CASRGYVGNNEQFF
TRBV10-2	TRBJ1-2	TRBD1	CASRGTGNYGYTF
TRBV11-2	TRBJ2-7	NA	CASSLGSREQYF
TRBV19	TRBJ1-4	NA	CASSIDRSEKLFF
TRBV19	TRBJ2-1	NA	CASSSGLWNEQFF
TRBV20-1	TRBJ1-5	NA	CSASSHAASSNQPQHF
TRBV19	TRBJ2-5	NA	CASTSRAQEQETQYF
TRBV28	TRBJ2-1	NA	CASISDGAPLTTYNEQFF
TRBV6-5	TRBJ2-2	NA	CASSYSKGYTGELFF
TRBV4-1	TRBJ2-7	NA	CASSQEPHYSYEQYF
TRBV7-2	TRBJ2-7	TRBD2	CASSFGRGDYEQYF
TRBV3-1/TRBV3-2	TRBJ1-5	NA	CASSQSGNQPQHF
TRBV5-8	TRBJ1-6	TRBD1	CASSLADRDRPLHF
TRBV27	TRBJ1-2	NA	CASSFTDTNYGYTF
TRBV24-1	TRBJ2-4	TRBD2	CATIILGLAGFQYF
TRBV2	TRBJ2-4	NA	CASSPAAVGLDF
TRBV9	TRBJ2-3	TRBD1	CASSRGQASTDTQYF
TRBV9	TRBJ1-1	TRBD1	CASSVSSSGRGQTEAFF
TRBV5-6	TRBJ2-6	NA	CASSLDVTRSSGANVLTF
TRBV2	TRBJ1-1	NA	CASSEAIGYTEAFF